These 27 T cell receptor beta chains originate from one sample sequenced in a study of CD8+CD57+ T cells in acquired aplastic anemia. Genomic DNA was employed as the template in profiling TCR beta VDJ and CDR3. TCRdb ran MiXCR on the reads and lists one entry per CDR3 protein. Of just over 150,000 distinct CDR3 sequences listed, about 50% are singletons. By flow cytometry, patients selected for sequencing had shown an expansion of CD8+CD57+ cells. Sequencing input: sorted CD4+, CD8+, or CD8+CD57+ T cells (not recorded which) from PBMCs. The origin of the receptors is a human donor with aplastic anemia.

V gene TRBV10-3 combines with J gene TRBJ2-1; weak D call: TRBD1 (5 bases). The CDR3 has 13 residues. Germline V CDR1 and CDR2: ENHRY, SYGVKD. Trimming left V 4 bases short and J 8 bases short, with 12 bases between. DNA for the CDR3: TGTGCCATCAGTGCCACAGGTGATTATGAGCAGTTCTTC. Protein: CAISATGDYEQFF.

The chain recombines TRBV2 with TRBJ1-1, with no clear D. There are 12 residues in the CDR3. The germline CDR1 and CDR2 sequences are SNHLY and FYNNEI. V lost 4 bases to trimming and J lost 3 bases, with 6 bases between them. The CDR3: CASSVSDTEAFF. CDR3 nucleotides: TGTGCCAGCAGTGTTAGTGACACTGAAGCTTTCTTT.

This clonotype was seen only a few times. The chain has TRBV10-3 and TRBJ2-1; 11 positions agree with TRBD1. The J segment lost 8 bases and the V segment lost 7 bases, leaving 7 bases of the junction unmatched. The CDR3 has 14 residues. Germline V gives CDR1 ENHRY, CDR2 SYGVKD. Written as DNA, the CDR3 is TGTGCCATCAAGAGGACAGGGGGCAGGGATGAGCAGTTCTTC. Residues: CAIKRTGGRDEQFF.

The chain employs TRBV7-9 and TRBJ1-1; the D gene is possibly TRBD1 (5 bases). V was cut by 6 bases and J by 4 bases, with 18 bases left in between. This CDR3 is 15 amino acids long. The germline V gene has CDR1 SEHNR and CDR2 FQNEAQ (reference sequence). CDR3 residues: CASRPGPGSGTEAFF. The CDR3 DNA is TGTGCCAGCAGACCCGGGCCAGGGAGTGGCACTGAAGCTTTCTTT.

The rearrangement links TRBV7-3 to TRBJ2-7; 11 positions agree with TRBD2. The CDR3 has 16 amino acids. J lost 3 bases, V lost 5 bases, and 9 bases had no gene match. In germline, CDR1 is SGHTA, CDR2 FQGTGA. The CDR3 sequence is CASSPEGLAELYEQYF. The CDR3 DNA follows: TGTGCCAGCAGCCCCGAGGGACTAGCGGAGCTCTACGAGCAGTACTTC.

This clonotype was counted between two and nine times. The J gene is TRBJ2-2, the V gene TRBV24-1; D is unresolved. This CDR3 has 11 amino acids. Germline loops: CDR1 KGHDR, CDR2 SFDVKD. With 6 bases removed from V and 7 bases from J, the gap between germline ends came to 5 bases. The CDR3 region is CATSSLGELFF. The CDR3 DNA sequence: TGTGCCACCAGTTCACTCGGGGAGCTGTTTTTT.

This clonotype has more than one count but fewer than ten. Since a much larger clone is just one base distant, this may be a read error. This chain joins TRBV5-1 and TRBJ1-1; a possible D gene is TRBD1 (5 bases). There are 11 residues in the CDR3. V shed 3 bases and J shed 12 bases, with 12 bases lying between them. The germline V gene has CDR1 SGHRS and CDR2 YFSETQ. CDR3 amino acids: CASSSGQETFF. As DNA, the CDR3 is TGCGCCAGCAGCTCAGGACAAGAAACTTTCTTT.

A word on this clonotype: A much larger clone is a single base away; this may be a read error. J is TRBJ1-2 and V is TRBV3-1; 7 positions match TRBD1. This CDR3 region has 15 residues. The V gene's germline CDR1 is LGHDT and CDR2 YNNKEL (reference sequence). The CDR3 loop is CAGSPHTQGNYGYTF. DNA for the CDR3: TGTGCCGGCAGCCCCCACACACAGGGGAACTATGGCTACACCTTC.

This clonotype appeared many times. The V gene is TRBV2, the J gene TRBJ1-2, with TRBD1 identical over 8 bases. The V segment lost 7 bases and the J segment 7 bases; nucleotides outside the gene matches: 17. Germline V gives CDR1 SNHLY, CDR2 FYNNEI. The CDR3 has 16 amino acids. The CDR3, as DNA: TGTGCCAGCATTAGAATCATTCCGGGACAGGCTGGTGGCTACACCTTC. Amino acid sequence: CASIRIIPGQAGGYTF.

The rearrangement uses TRBV15 and TRBJ1-1, with 7 bases aligning to TRBD1. Trimming removed 1 base from V and 5 bases from J; junction bases left unmatched: 4. CDR1 LNHNV and CDR2 YYDKDF come from the germline V gene (reference sequence). The CDR3 contains 14 residues. The CDR3 DNA reads TGTGCCACCAGCAGAGGGTCACAGGGGACTGAAGCTTTCTTT. This gives the protein CATSRGSQGTEAFF. Based on the CDR3 plus reference TRBV15 and TRBJ1-1, the full variable domain is DAMVIQNPRYQVTQFGKPVTLSCSQTLNHNVMYWYQQKSSQAPKLLFHYYDKDFNNEADTPDNFQSRRPNTSFCFLDIRSPGLGDTAMYLCATSRGSQGTEAFFGQGTRLTVV.

This rearrangement joins TRBV19 to TRBJ1-6; D not resolved. CDR1 is LNHDA, CDR2 SQIVND, per germline (reference sequence). The length of the CDR3 is 15 residues. V was cut by 6 bases and J by 10 bases, with 19 bases left in between. This CDR3 is CASSISEGWGSPLHF. CDR3 DNA sequence: TGTGCCAGTAGCATATCGGAGGGTTGGGGATCACCCCTCCACTTT.

This chain links TRBV20-1 with TRBJ2-7, with 9 nucleotides matching TRBD1. The germline gives CDR1 DFQATT, CDR2 SNEGSKA (reference sequence). The CDR3 has 13 residues. Trimming at V came to 7 bases and at J to 1 base, leaving 5 bases not matched to a gene. CDR3 sequence reads: CSGEQGASYEQYF. CDR3 coding DNA: TGCAGTGGGGAACAGGGGGCTTCCTACGAGCAGTACTTC.

In DNA, the CDR3 is TGTGCCAGCAGCTCGCAGCCAGGGGGCCGGACAGATACGCAGCATTTT. Translating gives CASSSQPGGRTDTQHF. The chain has TRBV11-2 and TRBJ2-3; 8 bases line up with TRBD1. The J call may be in error: the DNA end matches TRBJ1-5 better. Looked up from germline, CDR1 is SGHAT and CDR2 is FQNNGV. The CDR3 is 16 residues long.

This clonotype was counted between two and nine times. Compared with germline, one end of the junction differs, possibly owing to a read error. V is TRBV7-9 and J is TRBJ1-1; D is perhaps TRBD1 (5 bases). Germline V gives CDR1 SEHNR, CDR2 FQNEAQ (reference sequence). The CDR3 covers 12 residues. This CDR3 reads CASTLGDTEAFF. DNA for the CDR3: TGTGCCAGCACCTTAGGGGACACTGAAGCTTTCTTT.

The rearrangement joins TRBV27 to TRBJ1-5; 8 bases are a match to TRBD1. V lost 5 bases, J lost 1 base, and 10 bases stayed unmatched. The germline CDR1 and CDR2 sequences are MNHEY and SMNVEV (reference sequence). CDR3 size: 17 residues. CDR3 nucleotides: TGTGCCAGCAGTCTGGGCTACGACAGGGGAAGCAATCAGCCCCAGCATTTT. Translation: CASSLGYDRGSNQPQHF.

This clonotype showed up many times. The chain combines TRBV7-9 with TRBJ2-2; TRBD2 agrees at 8 bases. V lost 2 bases, J lost 1 base, and 6 bases stayed unmatched. The germline CDR1 and CDR2 sequences are SEHNR and FQNEAQ (reference sequence). CDR3 size: 17 residues. CDR3 sequence reads: CASSLNPSGLNTGELFF. The DNA of the CDR3 is TGTGCCAGCAGCTTAAACCCTAGCGGGTTGAACACCGGGGAGCTGTTTTTT.

The chain combines TRBV15 with TRBJ1-5; tentatively, D is TRBD1 (5 bases). Trimming left V 5 bases short and J 6 bases short, with 11 bases between. The germline V gene encodes CDR1 LNHNV and CDR2 YYDKDF (reference sequence). CDR3 length: 13 residues. In DNA, the CDR3 is TGTGCCACCAGCTTAGACAGAGGTCAGCCCCAGCATTTT. Translating gives CATSLDRGQPQHF.

The CDR3 DNA sequence: TGTGCCATCAGTGAGTCGTCGAGCTCTGGAAACACCATATATTTT. Amino acid sequence: CAISESSSSGNTIYF. V gene TRBV10-3 combines with J gene TRBJ1-3; D unclear. Germline values: CDR1 ENHRY, CDR2 SYGVKD. The V and J ends lost 0 bases and 0 bases respectively, with 6 bases between them. This CDR3 comprises 15 residues.

This clonotype was recorded many times. CDR3 amino acids: CASSIDPLSRTGSEKLFF. The CDR3 DNA follows: TGTGCCAGTAGTATAGATCCCCTTTCACGGACAGGGTCGGAAAAACTGTTTTTT. V gene TRBV19 combines with J gene TRBJ1-4; 8 nucleotides align to TRBD1. J lost 8 bases, V lost 0 bases, and 14 bases had no gene match. This CDR3 spans 18 amino acids. The germline CDR1 and CDR2 sequences are LNHDA and SQIVND (reference sequence).

This clonotype has only a few counts. The genes are TRBV9 and TRBJ1-4, with 11 bases lining up with TRBD1. This CDR3 comprises 16 residues. Germline V gene data show CDR1 as SGDLS and CDR2 as YYNGEE. Trimming cost V 5 bases and J 2 bases; bases outside gene matches: 5. Here the CDR3 DNA reads TGTGCCAGCAGGAGGGGACAGGGGGGCACTAATGAAAAACTGTTTTTT. It translates to CASRRGQGGTNEKLFF.

This clonotype showed up many times. The chain joins TRBV12-3 or TRBV12-4 to TRBJ2-5; D perhaps matches TRBD1 (6 bases). V lost 1 base and J lost 5, with 26 bases in between. The CDR3 has 19 residues. The DNA of the CDR3 is TGTGCCAGCAGTTTAGTAGCAGCGTTTAGGGTGGGACAATGGGAGACCCAGTACTTC. Translated, it gives CASSLVAAFRVGQWETQYF.

This clonotype occurred many times. The chain uses TRBV20-1 and TRBJ2-1, with D possibly being TRBD1 or TRBD2 (5 bases each). The germline CDR1 and CDR2 sequences are DFQATT and SNEGSKA (reference sequence). There are 16 residues in the CDR3. Trimming removed 0 bases at V and 0 bases at J, with 12 bases between. CDR3 bases: TGCAGTGCTAGAGATACGGGACGGAGCTCCTACAATGAGCAGTTCTTC. Protein: CSARDTGRSSYNEQFF.

Ten or more counts support this clonotype. The chain employs TRBV25-1 and TRBJ1-1; tentative D call: TRBD1 (5 bases). CDR1 and CDR2 (germline): MGHDK, SYGVNS. The CDR3 consists of 15 residues. Trimming pared 1 base from V and 0 bases from J, leaving 9 bases between. The CDR3 nucleotides are TGTGCCAGCAGTGAATGGGGGGTGATGAACACTGAAGCTTTCTTT. Encoded protein: CASSEWGVMNTEAFF.

The chain uses TRBV29-1 and TRBJ2-5; the D is unclear. The V gene's germline CDR1 is SQVTM and CDR2 ANQGSEA. The V and J ends lost 2 bases and 4 bases respectively, with 5 bases between them. The CDR3 contains 11 residues. The CDR3 is CSVENGETQYF. For the CDR3, the DNA is TGCAGCGTTGAAAATGGAGAGACCCAGTACTTC.

Ten or more counts support this clonotype. The V gene is TRBV2, the J gene TRBJ2-2; D unclear. CDR3 size: 11 residues. Trimming pared 7 bases from V and 4 bases from J, leaving 4 bases between. Germline V CDR1 and CDR2: SNHLY, FYNNEI. CDR3 residues: CASTATGELFF. CDR3 DNA sequence: TGTGCCAGCACTGCCACCGGGGAGCTGTTTTTT.

This clonotype was seen repeatedly, ten times or more. The chain carries TRBV12-5 and TRBJ1-2, with 9 bases matching TRBD1. Germline V gene lookup returns CDR1 LGHNT and CDR2 FRNRAP. The V gene end was trimmed by 0 bases and the J gene end by 6 bases; junction bases not matched to a gene: 8. The CDR3 length is 16 residues. This chain's CDR3 is CASGLVWGQGKNGYTF. The CDR3 coding sequence is TGTGCTAGTGGTTTGGTATGGGGACAGGGTAAGAATGGCTACACCTTC.

The rearrangement uses TRBV5-1 and TRBJ2-1, with 8 positions matching TRBD2. V trimming: 1 base; J trimming: 8 bases; junction bases outside the gene matches: 11. The CDR3 runs 16 residues. Germline CDR1 reads SGHRS; CDR2 reads YFSETQ. The DNA of the CDR3 is TGCGCCAGCAGCTTGCAACCTAGCGGGCTGGGCGATGAGCAGTTCTTC. It is translated as CASSLQPSGLGDEQFF.